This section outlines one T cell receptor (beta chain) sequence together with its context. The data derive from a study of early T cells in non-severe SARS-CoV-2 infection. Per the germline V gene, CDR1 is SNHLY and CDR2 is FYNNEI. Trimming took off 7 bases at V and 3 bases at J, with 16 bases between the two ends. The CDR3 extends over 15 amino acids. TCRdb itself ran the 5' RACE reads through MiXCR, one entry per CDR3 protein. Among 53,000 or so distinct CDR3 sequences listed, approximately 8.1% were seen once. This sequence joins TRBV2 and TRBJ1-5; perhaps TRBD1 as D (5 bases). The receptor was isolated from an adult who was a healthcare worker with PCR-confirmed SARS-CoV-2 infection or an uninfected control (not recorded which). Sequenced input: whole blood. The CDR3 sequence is CASIEGRTPNQPQHF. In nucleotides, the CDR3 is TGTGCCAGCATCGAGGGGAGGACCCCCAATCAGCCCCAGCATTTT.